This TCR beta chain was sequenced in a study of T cell responses to AZD1222 COVID-19 vaccine. Germline assignment: CDR1 MDHEN and CDR2 SYDVKM. The CDR3 extends over 15 amino acids. Trimming shortened V by 1 base and J by 10 bases, and 16 bases separated the two germline ends. The assay was immunoSEQ multiplex PCR, and TCRdb's table has in-frame clones only and misses some. The table includes about 150,000 clones, around 90% detected once. The J gene is TRBJ1-4, the V gene TRBV28, with D unresolved. This clonotype originated in an adult who received the AZD1222 COVID-19 vaccine. The sequenced sample was peripheral blood, obtained 28 days after the second AZD1222 dose. The CDR3 DNA sequence: TGTGCCAGCAGTTTATCCCCCGTGGCCCAAGGAAAACTGTTTTTT. Translated: CASSLSPVAQGKLFF. Using reference TRBV28 and TRBJ1-4 for the parts outside the CDR3, the full variable domain is DVKVTQSSRYLVKRTGEKVFLECVQDMDHENMFWYRQDPGLGLRLIYFSYDVKMKEKGDIPEGYSVSREKKERFSLILESASTNQTSMYLCASSLSPVAQGKLFFGSGTQLSVL.